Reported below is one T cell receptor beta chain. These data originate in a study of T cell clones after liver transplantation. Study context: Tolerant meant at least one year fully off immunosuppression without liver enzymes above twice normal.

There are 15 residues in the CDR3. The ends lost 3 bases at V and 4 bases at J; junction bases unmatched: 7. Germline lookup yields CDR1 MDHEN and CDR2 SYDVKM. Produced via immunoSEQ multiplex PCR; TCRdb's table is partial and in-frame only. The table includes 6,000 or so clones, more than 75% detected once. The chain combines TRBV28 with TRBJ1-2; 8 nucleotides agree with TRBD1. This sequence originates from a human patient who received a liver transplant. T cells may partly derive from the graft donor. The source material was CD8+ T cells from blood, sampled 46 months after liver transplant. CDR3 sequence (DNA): TGTGCCAGCAGTTTCTTCCCAGGGGGCATCTATGGCTACACCTTC. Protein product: CASSFFPGGIYGYTF.